The 27 T cell receptor beta chains reported below all come from one sample, sequenced in a study of neoadjuvant nivolumab and ipilimumab in lung cancer. The table came from immunoSEQ multiplex PCR; TCRdb's copy has only in-frame clones and leaves some out. Of 18,000 or so clones listed, over 70% are singletons. This specimen was tumor tissue, taken after neoadjuvant nivolumab, alone or with ipilimumab, at or shortly before surgery. Every receptor here comes from an adult with non-small cell lung cancer.

The J gene is TRBJ2-5, the V gene TRBV11-2; 8 positions match TRBD1. CDR1 SGHAT and CDR2 FQNNGV come from the germline V gene. The CDR3 has 15 amino acids. J lost 1 base, V lost 2 bases, and 3 bases had no gene match. The CDR3 DNA is TGTGCCAGCAGCTTATTCAGGGGGCCCCAAGAGACCCAGTACTTC. Translation: CASSLFRGPQETQYF.

The chain is built from TRBV10-1 and TRBJ2-7, with D unclear. Germline values: CDR1 WNHNN, CDR2 SYGVQD (reference sequence). CDR3 size: 9 residues. V was cut by 7 bases and J by 5 bases, with 3 bases left in between. The CDR3 sequence is CASKDEQYF. Here the CDR3 DNA reads TGCGCCAGCAAGGACGAGCAGTACTTC.

The rearrangement joins TRBV14 to TRBJ1-1; no clear D gene. V lost 3 bases to trimming and J lost 5 bases, with 16 bases between them. The CDR3 spans 15 residues. Per the germline V gene, CDR1 is SGHDN and CDR2 is FVKESK. CDR3 loop: CASSQGGLVRTEAFF. The CDR3 bases are TGTGCCAGCAGCCAGGGAGGGCTCGTCAGGACTGAAGCTTTCTTT.

The gene calls are TRBV7-9 and TRBJ1-2, with 7 nucleotides matching TRBD1. The CDR3 has 14 residues. From germline, CDR1 is SEHNR and CDR2 FQNEAQ (reference sequence). V lost 5 bases to trimming and J lost 6 bases; unmatched junction nucleotides: 9. The CDR3 loop reads CASSTTGSTHGYTF. The DNA of the CDR3 is TGTGCCAGCAGCACGACAGGGAGTACGCATGGCTACACCTTC.

The chain employs TRBV16 and TRBJ1-5, with 8 bases matching TRBD1. The CDR3 consists of 15 residues. Germline V CDR1 and CDR2: KGHSY, FQNENV. J gave up 2 bases and V 5 bases, and 5 bases lay outside the gene matches. The CDR3 sequence is CASSGGQVGNQPQHF. The CDR3 DNA reads TGTGCCAGCAGCGGGGGACAGGTGGGCAATCAGCCCCAGCATTTT.

This clone qualifies as large. The J gene is TRBJ2-7, the V gene TRBV6-1; 9 bases are shared with TRBD1. V lost 2 bases, J lost 0 bases, and 5 bases stayed unmatched. CDR1 MNHNS and CDR2 SASEGT come from the germline V gene. The CDR3 is 16 amino acids. The CDR3 nucleotides are TGTGCCAGCAGTGAATGGGACAGGGCCTCCTCCTACGAGCAGTACTTC. Its protein is CASSEWDRASSYEQYF.

This rearrangement joins TRBV28 to TRBJ2-3, with 10 nucleotides matching TRBD1. Germline values: CDR1 MDHEN, CDR2 SYDVKM. V was clipped by 8 bases and J by 6 bases; unmatched bases: 2. This CDR3 contains 12 residues. The CDR3 sequence: CASSGQGDTQYF. In DNA, the CDR3 is TGTGCCAGCTCGGGACAGGGGGATACGCAGTATTTT.

The chain carries TRBV19 and TRBJ1-2; possible D gene TRBD1, 5 bases. This CDR3 has 16 residues. Germline assignment: CDR1 LNHDA and CDR2 SQIVND (reference sequence). V lost 1 base and J 2 bases, leaving 14 bases between the germline ends. CDR3 bases: TGTGCCAGTAGTATAGGAGAGGGCAGGGTCAACTATGGCTACACCTTC. Its translation: CASSIGEGRVNYGYTF.

CDR3 region: CASKWQRGPYEQYF. The CDR3 coding sequence is TGTGCCAGCAAGTGGCAGCGGGGACCCTACGAGCAGTACTTC. The J gene is TRBJ2-7, the V gene TRBV2; TRBD2 matches 7 bases. The germline gives CDR1 SNHLY, CDR2 FYNNEI. The V segment lost 7 bases and the J segment 2 bases; nucleotides outside the gene matches: 8. This CDR3 spans 14 amino acids.

This sequence joins TRBV2 and TRBJ2-1; a possible D gene is TRBD2 (7 bases). Germline values: CDR1 SNHLY, CDR2 FYNNEI. Deletions cut 1 base from V and 8 bases from J, with 15 bases between. This CDR3 contains 15 residues. The CDR3 sequence is CASSEGGGANDEQFF. CDR3 DNA sequence: TGTGCCAGCAGTGAAGGAGGGGGGGCCAATGATGAGCAGTTCTTC.

J is TRBJ2-5 and V is TRBV5-1; 9 bases line up with TRBD1. With V trimmed by 3 bases and J by 1 base, 4 bases remained unmatched. Per the germline V gene, CDR1 is SGHRS and CDR2 is YFSETQ. This CDR3 contains 15 residues. As DNA, the CDR3 is TGCGCCAGCAGCTGGGGGACAGGGCCCCAAGAGACCCAGTACTTC. It encodes CASSWGTGPQETQYF.

V is TRBV2 and J is TRBJ1-1, with D perhaps TRBD1 (5 bases). This CDR3 is built from 15 residues. Deletions cut 6 bases from V and 0 bases from J, with 14 bases between. The germline gives CDR1 SNHLY, CDR2 FYNNEI. CDR3 residues: CASRPMGRLNTEAFF. For the CDR3, the DNA is TGTGCCAGCAGACCGATGGGACGGCTGAACACTGAAGCTTTCTTT.

The V gene is TRBV28, the J gene TRBJ1-6; D call uncertain. Trimming stripped 7 bases from V and 4 bases from J, with 5 bases between. The CDR3 is 12 residues long. Germline values: CDR1 MDHEN, CDR2 SYDVKM. As DNA, the CDR3 is TGTGCCAGCACACAGTATAATTCACCCCTCCACTTT. As protein: CASTQYNSPLHF. The whole variable domain, filled in from reference TRBV28 and TRBJ1-6, reads DVKVTQSSRYLVKRTGEKVFLECVQDMDHENMFWYRQDPGLGLRLIYFSYDVKMKEKGDIPEGYSVSREKKERFSLILESASTNQTSMYLCASTQYNSPLHFGNGTRLTVT.

The chain carries TRBV11-2 and TRBJ2-7, with 7 positions matching TRBD1. J gave up 5 bases and V 5 bases, and 3 bases lay outside the gene matches. CDR1 SGHAT and CDR2 FQNNGV come from the germline V gene. The CDR3 runs 12 residues. The CDR3 is CASSPDRDEQYF. For the CDR3, the DNA is TGTGCCAGCAGCCCCGACAGGGACGAGCAGTACTTC.

This clone showed up just a few times. The CDR3 region is CASSPQRQGQNTEAFF. CDR3 nucleotides: TGTGCCAGCTCACCACAACGACAGGGGCAGAACACTGAAGCTTTCTTT. The chain uses TRBV18 and TRBJ1-1, with 8 positions matching TRBD1. Germline V gives CDR1 KGHSH, CDR2 LQKENI. The CDR3 covers 16 residues. Unmatched junction bases numbered 5, after V lost 1 base and J lost 1 base.

The chain joins TRBV5-1 to TRBJ2-7; 9 nucleotides agree with TRBD1. The CDR3 consists of 14 residues. Germline CDR1 and CDR2: SGHRS and YFSETQ. The junction had 8 bases not matched to a gene; V was cut back by 4 bases and J by 6 bases. The CDR3 region has the DNA TGCGCCAGCAGCCTGAGGACAGGGGTGGGCGAGCAGTACTTC. Residues: CASSLRTGVGEQYF.

This clone was detected a few times. The chain carries TRBV6-1 and TRBJ2-1, with D possibly matching TRBD1 (6 bases). The CDR3 loop spans 14 amino acids. Germline V gene data show CDR1 as MNHNS and CDR2 as SASEGT. V was pared by 5 bases and J by 6 bases, with 14 bases between. The CDR3 here is CASSPSGAFNEQFF. In DNA, the CDR3 is TGTGCCAGCAGTCCCTCAGGGGCTTTCAATGAGCAGTTCTTC.

This clone was seen only once. V is TRBV7-2 and J is TRBJ2-7; D is possibly TRBD1 or TRBD2 (6 bases each). V was pared by 4 bases and J by 6 bases, with 28 bases between. The CDR3 contains 18 residues. CDR1 is SGHTA, CDR2 FQGNSA, per germline. CDR3 bases: TGTGCCAGCAGCTCGACACGACGGGGGCGAGCAGGGTTGCTCGAGCAGTACTTC. It yields the protein CASSSTRRGRAGLLEQYF.

The chain joins TRBV30 to TRBJ2-3, with a weak D call TRBD2 (5 bases). The CDR3 is made up of 15 amino acids. Between the trimmed V and J ends, which lost 3 bases and 4 bases, there was a span of 17 bases. Germline CDR1 reads GTSNPN; CDR2 reads SVGIG (reference sequence). Written as DNA, the CDR3 is TGTGCCTGGAGCCTCCATTGGCTCGGGGCAGATACGCAGTATTTT. It yields the protein CAWSLHWLGADTQYF. The entire variable domain, with the rest obtained from reference TRBV30 and TRBJ2-3, is as follows: SQTIHQWPATLVQPVGSPLSLECTVEGTSNPNLYWYRQAAGRGLQLLFYSVGIGQISSEVPQNLSASRPQDRQFILSSKKLLLSDSGFYLCAWSLHWLGADTQYFGPGTRLTVL.

The chain joins TRBV7-6 to TRBJ2-2; D is possibly TRBD1 (5 bases). Germline lookup yields CDR1 SGHVS and CDR2 FNYEAQ. The CDR3 consists of 15 residues. Trimming removed 6 bases from V and 3 bases from J, with 14 bases in between. The CDR3 protein is CASRYSDSHTGELFF. CDR3 nucleotides: TGTGCCAGCAGATACAGCGACAGTCACACCGGGGAGCTGTTTTTT.

This chain joins TRBV11-2 and TRBJ1-2, with D hard to call. Trimming took 5 bases from V and 4 from J, leaving 5 bases between them. CDR1 is SGHAT and CDR2 is FQNNGV in the germline V gene. The CDR3 runs 11 residues. The CDR3 loop reads CASSRAYGYTF. Here the CDR3 DNA reads TGTGCCAGCAGCCGGGCCTATGGCTACACCTTC.

V is TRBV6-6 and J is TRBJ1-1; D is possibly TRBD1 (6 bases). Germline values: CDR1 MNHNY, CDR2 SVGAGI (reference sequence). CDR3 size: 11 residues. V was cut by 8 bases and J by 7 bases, with 11 bases left in between. The CDR3 DNA reads TGTGCCAGCCAGGGGTCAGGTGAAGCTTTCTTT. Translation: CASQGSGEAFF.

The rearrangement joins TRBV4-3 to TRBJ2-7; the match to TRBD1 covers 7 bases. V shed 0 bases, J shed 1 base, and the junction held 9 bases outside the gene matches. The CDR3 runs 17 residues. From germline, CDR1 is LGHNA and CDR2 YSLEER. The CDR3 protein is CASSQDQTGALSYEQYF. The CDR3 DNA follows: TGCGCCAGCAGCCAAGACCAAACAGGGGCCCTATCCTACGAGCAGTACTTC.

This chain connects TRBV9 to TRBJ1-1; D may be TRBD1 (6 bases). The V end was cut by 4 bases, the J end by 2 bases, with 15 bases between. Germline values: CDR1 SGDLS, CDR2 YYNGEE. This CDR3 contains 15 residues. The CDR3 region is CASSPLGALNTEAFF. The CDR3 DNA follows: TGTGCCAGCAGCCCATTGGGGGCTCTAAACACTGAAGCTTTCTTT.

The chain uses TRBV18 and TRBJ2-7; 10 bases agree with TRBD1. V shed 4 bases and J 0 bases; nucleotides not matched to a gene: 3. Germline lookup yields CDR1 KGHSH and CDR2 LQKENI. The CDR3 loop spans 15 amino acids. Written as DNA, the CDR3 is TGTGCCAGCTCACGGGGACAGGGGTCCTCCTACGAGCAGTACTTC. Translating gives CASSRGQGSSYEQYF.

This clone was picked up one time. This rearrangement joins TRBV11-1 to TRBJ1-4, with D perhaps matching TRBD1 (5 bases). The CDR3 length is 15 residues. From germline, CDR1 is SGHAT and CDR2 FQDESV (reference sequence). Trimming removed 5 bases at V and 5 bases at J, with 15 bases between. CDR3 sequence reads: CASSKDWGNNEKLFF. CDR3 nucleotides: TGTGCCAGCAGCAAAGACTGGGGGAACAATGAAAAACTGTTTTTT.

The chain is built from TRBV4-3 and TRBJ1-4; TRBD1 matches 8 bases. Germline trimming cut 4 bases from V and 8 bases from J; bases unmatched to any gene: 6. The CDR3 totals 14 residues. From germline, CDR1 is LGHNA and CDR2 YSLEER. CDR3 sequence (DNA): TGCGCCAGCAGCCCTCGGACAGGGTCGGAAAAACTGTTTTTT. Translation: CASSPRTGSEKLFF.